This is a list of T cell receptor beta chains from one sample in a study of T cell changes during pregnancy in multiple sclerosis. This table comes from immunoSEQ multiplex PCR, and its TCRdb copy is limited to in-frame clones, with some not included. This sample has tens of thousands of clones, with 80% to 95% found just once. Sequenced material: CD4+ T cells from peripheral blood mononuclear cells, taken in the second trimester of pregnancy. These TCRs come from a female donor in good health, enrolled as a control in a pregnancy study. Each CDR3 is given without its conserved first and last residue. The D gene is left open where the match is weak. Size is stated for part of the rows, as once, few or many counts, or as a class when the clone is expanded.

D gene | CDR3 length | clone size | V gene | CDR3 protein
TRBD1 | 9 | - | TRBV20-1 | SATGGEEQY
TRBD1 | 14 | - | TRBV5-1 | ASSFAGTDYNSPLH
- | 14 | once | TRBV5-6 | ASSLGAGSVTDTQY
TRBD2 | 13 | once | TRBV5-1 | ASSPGLAGDETQY
- | 11 | - | TRBV6-6 | ASSSYSGNTIY
TRBD1 | 10 | - | TRBV6-5 | ATRTGSYEQY
- | 10 | - | TRBV27 | ASRSFGDTQY
TRBD2 | 13 | few | TRBV6-4 | ASSEAGGSYNEQF
- | 12 | - | TRBV7-9 | ASSNTGSGEKLF
TRBD1 | 11 | - | TRBV29-1 | SVGQGAGYGYT
TRBD1 | 16 | once | TRBV13 | ASSKLGGYTGGWYGYT
- | 12 | - | TRBV13 | ASSSQGWSYEQY
TRBD1 | 15 | - | TRBV28 | ASSLISFRTGGYGYT
- | 16 | - | TRBV15 | ATSRDRQGWYNNYGYT
- | 13 | - | TRBV6-6 | ASSDRISSGNTIY
- | 16 | - | TRBV21-1 | ASSKAVHPQGICTEAF
TRBD2 | 14 | - | TRBV5-1 | ASSRTSGGYQETQY
- | 10 | - | TRBV29-1 | SVGAGGNEQF
- | 14 | - | TRBV6-1 | ASREGDGGLGNTIY
TRBD2 | 12 | - | TRBV7-3 | ASSPGTSKNEQF
- | 12 | - | TRBV21-1 | ASSKDRCNQPQH
TRBD2 | 13 | - | TRBV7-2 | ASSSLAGNYNEQF
TRBD1 | 13 | - | TRBV19 | ASSRQGTAGNTIY
- | 12 | once | TRBV28 | ASSTTGLNTEAF
- | 15 | - | TRBV30 | AWSVRYGAGRHYEQY
TRBD1 | 13 | - | TRBV9 | ASSSDRGWNSPLH
TRBD1 | 16 | - | TRBV7-9 | ASSPPGTGDAAKNIQY
- | 12 | - | TRBV18 | ASSQGQGGNTQY
- | 14 | - | TRBV7-2 | ASSLAAGASNQPQH
TRBD2 | 13 | - | TRBV19 | ASSMRLAAYNEQF
TRBD1 | 12 | - | TRBV29-1 | SVVGDRGNTEAF
- | 11 | - | TRBV30 | AWRWVAADTQY
TRBD1 | 14 | - | TRBV19 | ASSITQGGGYQPQH